Listed below are T cell receptor beta chains from one sample, sequenced in a study of response to subunit inactivated influenza vaccine. MiXCR, run by TCRdb on the RT-PCR reads, gives a single entry per CDR3 protein. The table has about 580,000 distinct CDR3 sequences, 14% seen once. The sequences come from PBMCs from blood, collected about 13 days after vaccination. The receptors derive from a man aged 45-65 years who received an inactivated influenza vaccine. Both conserved end residues are part of each CDR3. D genes are given only for firm matches. Expanded clones get a size class; other rows say once, few or many, or leave the size out.

NA,TRBV5-1,few,TRBJ2-3,TGCGCCAGCAGCCCACAGGTTTCTAGCACAGATACGCAGTATTTT,CASSPQVSSTDTQYF
TRBD1,TRBV24-1,many,TRBJ2-2,TGTGCCACCAGTAATTCCTGGACAGGGTACACCGGGGAGCTGTTTTTT,CATSNSWTGYTGELFF
NA,TRBV5-1,NA,TRBJ2-6,TGCGCCAGCAGCCCCAATTTAGGATCTGGGGCCAACGTCCTGACTTTC,CASSPNLGSGANVLTF
NA,TRBV9,few,TRBJ2-2,TGTGCCAGCAGCGTTGAGGGAGACACCGGGGAGCTGTTTTTT,CASSVEGDTGELFF
NA,TRBV5-1,few,TRBJ1-2,TGCGCCAGCAGCCCGATCCAGGTTGGCTATGGCTACACCTTC,CASSPIQVGYGYTF
NA,TRBV7-2,NA,TRBJ2-3,TGTGCCAGCAGCTTAGTGGGGGGCTCGGGACAAGATACGCAGTATTTT,CASSLVGGSGQDTQYF
NA,TRBV20-1,few,TRBJ2-1,TGCAGTGGGACAGCAAATGAGCAGTTCTTC,CSGTANEQFF
NA,TRBV20-1,once,TRBJ2-7,TGCAGTGCTAGTGGCAGGGAACCCAACGAGCAGTACTTC,CSASGREPNEQYF
TRBD1,TRBV7-7,NA,TRBJ2-2,TGTGCCAGCAGCCCGCGAGGGACAGGGGTTGCCGGGGAGCTGTTTTTT,CASSPRGTGVAGELFF
TRBD1,TRBV27,many,TRBJ2-1,TGTGCCAGCAGCTTGGGACAGGGCAATGAGCAGTTCTTC,CASSLGQGNEQFF
NA,TRBV12-3/TRBV12-4,NA,TRBJ2-1,TGTGCCAGCAGTTTGATGGAATATGAGCAGTTCTTC,CASSLMEYEQFF
TRBD2,TRBV3-1,few,TRBJ2-3,TGTGCCAGCAGTCGGACTAGCGGGATCACCGGGGCAGATACGCAGTATTTT,CASSRTSGITGADTQYF
NA,TRBV15,NA,TRBJ2-2,TGTGCCACCAGCGGGTTCGGGGCAGGGAATACCGGGGAGCTGTTTTTT,CATSGFGAGNTGELFF